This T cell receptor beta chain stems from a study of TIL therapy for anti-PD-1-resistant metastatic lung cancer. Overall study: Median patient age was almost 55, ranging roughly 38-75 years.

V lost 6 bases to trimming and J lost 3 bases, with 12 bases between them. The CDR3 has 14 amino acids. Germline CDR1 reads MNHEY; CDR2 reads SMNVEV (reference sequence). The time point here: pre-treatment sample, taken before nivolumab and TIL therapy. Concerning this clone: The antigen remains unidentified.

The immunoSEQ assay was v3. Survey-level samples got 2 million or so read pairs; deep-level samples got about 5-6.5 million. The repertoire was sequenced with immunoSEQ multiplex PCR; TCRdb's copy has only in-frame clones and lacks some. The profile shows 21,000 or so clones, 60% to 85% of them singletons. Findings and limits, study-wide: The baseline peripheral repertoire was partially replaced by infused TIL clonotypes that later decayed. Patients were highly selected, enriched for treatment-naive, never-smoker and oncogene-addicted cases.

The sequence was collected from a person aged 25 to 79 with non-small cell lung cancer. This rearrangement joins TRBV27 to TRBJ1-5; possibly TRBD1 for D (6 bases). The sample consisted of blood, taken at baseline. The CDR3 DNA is TGTGCCAGCAGAGAAGGGGGGGCCAATCAGCCCCAGCATTTT. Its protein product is CASREGGANQPQHF.